This T cell receptor beta chain is drawn from a study of blood T cell repertoires in COVID-19. V lost 5 bases, J lost 5 bases, and 10 bases lay in between. Germline assignment: CDR1 PRHDT and CDR2 FYEKMQ (reference sequence). The CDR3 has 13 amino acids. The assay was immunoSEQ multiplex PCR, and TCRdb's table has in-frame clones only and misses some. Of about 170,000 clones in the sample, 86% are singletons; the top ten hold around 3.5%. Sequenced sample: peripheral blood. This TCR was recovered from a man between 65 and 85 years old with acute or convalescent COVID-19. The chain joins TRBV13 to TRBJ2-1; possibly TRBD1 for D (6 bases). The CDR3 reads CASSLWTDNEQFF. The CDR3 bases are TGTGCCAGCAGCCTGTGGACAGACAATGAGCAGTTCTTC.